The 20 T cell receptor beta chains below were found in one sample sequenced in a study of kidney transplant recipient with SARS-CoV-2 infection. One entry per CDR3 protein results from TCRdb running MiXCR on the reads. The data hold roughly 230,000 distinct CDR3 sequences, with less than 35% observed a single time. The material was a blood sample, obtained at baseline and around day 110 from a kidney transplant recipient. These TCRs come from a young adult male patient who had COVID-19 and was a kidney transplant recipient. Some T cells may be the graft donor's.

This clonotype was seen ten or more times. This chain joins TRBV3-1 and TRBJ1-1, with TRBD1 identical over 7 bases. The CDR3 is made up of 13 amino acids. V dropped 4 bases and J dropped 6; count of bases not matched to a gene: 5. Looked up from germline, CDR1 is LGHDT and CDR2 is YNNKEL (reference sequence). In DNA form, the CDR3 reads TGTGCCAGCAGCCCGGAACAGGGGTCTGAAGCTTTCTTT. Residues: CASSPEQGSEAFF.

This clonotype was picked up many times. The chain employs TRBV2 and TRBJ2-7, with 7 bases fitting TRBD1. This CDR3 is 15 amino acids long. Germline V lookup: CDR1 SNHLY, CDR2 FYNNEI. The V gene end was trimmed by 1 base and the J gene end by 3 bases; junction bases not matched to a gene: 6. The CDR3 protein is CASSEVPDRNYEQYF. CDR3 bases: TGTGCCAGCAGTGAAGTCCCGGACAGGAACTACGAGCAGTACTTC. The variable domain in full, completed from reference TRBV2 and TRBJ2-7, reads EPEVTQTPSHQVTQMGQEVILRCVPISNHLYFYWYRQILGQKVEFLVSFYNNEISEKSEIFDDQFSVERPDGSNFTLKIRSTKLEDSAMYFCASSEVPDRNYEQYFGPGTRLTVT.

Concerning this clonotype: Since a much larger clone is just one base distant, this may be a read error. The chain links TRBV10-2 to TRBJ1-2; D remains unclear. Germline assignment: CDR1 WSHSY and CDR2 SAAADI. The CDR3 extends over 15 amino acids. This CDR3 reads CAGSESTDRAGGYTF. The CDR3 region has the DNA TGCGCCGGCAGTGAGTCTACGGACCGGGCCGGCGGCTACACCTTC.

Ten or more counts support this clonotype. CDR3 sequence: CASSLRGPNTEAFF. The CDR3 coding sequence is TGTGCCAGCAGTTTAAGAGGCCCGAACACTGAAGCTTTCTTT. V usage is TRBV27 and J usage is TRBJ1-1, with D unclear. The CDR3 is 14 residues long. Germline CDR1 MNHEY, CDR2 SMNVEV (reference sequence). V dropped 2 bases and J dropped 1 base, with 8 bases sitting between them.

Details on this clonotype: Being one base from a much bigger clone, this may be a read error. The chain joins TRBV11-2 to TRBJ1-2; no firm D call. The CDR3 consists of 17 residues. Germline CDR1 reads SGHAT; CDR2 reads FQNNGV. CDR3 sequence: CASSDNLTSRKTYGYAF. The CDR3 region has the DNA TGTGCCAGCAGCGACAACTTAACAAGCAGAAAGACCTATGGCTACGCCTTC.

The chain is built from TRBV11-2 and TRBJ2-3; 11 nucleotides align to TRBD2. V lost 5 bases, J lost 4 bases, and 5 bases stayed unmatched. This CDR3 is 15 amino acids long. CDR1 is SGHAT and CDR2 is FQNNGV in the germline V gene. CDR3 bases: TGTGCCAGCAGCACCACTAGCGGGAGCTCAGATACGCAGTATTTT. Its translation is CASSTTSGSSDTQYF.

Details on this clonotype: This sequence may be a read error, since a much larger clone differs from it by one base. The J gene is TRBJ2-4, the V gene TRBV9; maybe TRBD1 (5 bases). The V gene's germline CDR1 is SGDLS and CDR2 YYNGEE. There are 16 residues in the CDR3. The CDR3 loop is CASHAGYSRKTYGCTF. Written as DNA, the CDR3 is TGTGCCAGCCATGCAGGGTACTCAAGAAAGACCTATGGCTGCACCTTC. The full variable domain, in which reference TRBV9 and TRBJ2-4 provide the parts outside the CDR3, is DSGVTQTPKHLITATGQRVTLRCSPRSGDLSVYWYQQSLDQGLQFLIQYYNGEERAKGNILERFSAQQFPDLHSELNLSSLELGDSALYFCASHAGYSRKTYGCTFGAGTRLSVL.

To note about this clonotype: Given a much more abundant clone one base away, this may be a read error. The rearrangement joins TRBV7-9 to TRBJ1-2, with no clear D. The V and J ends lost 2 bases and 7 bases respectively, with 11 bases between them. Per germline, CDR1 SEHNR and CDR2 FQNEAQ (reference sequence). This CDR3 is 13 amino acids long. CDR3 nucleotide sequence: TGTGCCAGCAGCTTAACGGGAAGTAGTGGCTACACCTTC. Its protein product is CASSLTGSSGYTF.

This clonotype was seen at least ten times. CDR3 sequence reads: CASSTGQLGGEKLFF. As DNA, the CDR3 is TGTGCCAGCAGCACCGGACAGTTAGGGGGGGAAAAACTGTTTTTT. The chain carries TRBV7-8 and TRBJ1-4; possibly TRBD1 for D (6 bases). V lost 5 bases and J 8 bases, leaving 18 bases between the germline ends. Germline lookup yields CDR1 SGHVS and CDR2 FQNEAQ. CDR3 length: 15 amino acids.

Of note for this clonotype: This may arise from a read error, as a much more abundant clone is one base away. The chain carries TRBV28 and TRBJ2-7; D may be TRBD2 (5 bases). V shed 8 bases and J shed 5 bases, with 16 bases lying between them. The germline gives CDR1 MDHEN, CDR2 SYDVKM. This CDR3 has 13 residues. CDR3 sequence: CASSSRTYDEQYF. In nucleotides, the CDR3 is TGTGCCAGCTCTAGCAGGACCTATGACGAGCAGTACTTC.

The rearrangement uses TRBV28 and TRBJ2-1, with 14 bases fitting TRBD2. J was trimmed by 6 bases and V by 7 bases; bases with no gene match: 8. The CDR3 spans 16 residues. The germline gives CDR1 MDHEN, CDR2 SYDVKM. The CDR3 here is CASTPPGLAGVNEQFF. The DNA for the CDR3 is TGTGCCAGCACCCCCCCGGGACTAGCGGGGGTCAATGAGCAGTTCTTC. Looking up the rest from reference TRBV28 and TRBJ2-1 gives the full variable domain: DVKVTQSSRYLVKRTGEKVFLECVQDMDHENMFWYRQDPGLGLRLIYFSYDVKMKEKGDIPEGYSVSREKKERFSLILESASTNQTSMYLCASTPPGLAGVNEQFFGPGTRLTVL.

Turning to this clonotype: Possible read error: a much larger clone is one base away. The V call is TRBV29-1, the J call TRBJ1-1, with TRBD1 matching over 8 bases. This CDR3 has 12 residues. Germline V gene data show CDR1 as SQVTM and CDR2 as ANQGSEA. The DNA for the CDR3 is TGCGGCGGGACAGGCTATAGCACTGAAGCTTTCTTT. Protein: CGGTGYSTEAFF.

This clonotype was recorded a few times. The J gene is TRBJ2-1, the V gene TRBV5-4, with D possibly matching TRBD2 (6 bases). The germline V and J ends were trimmed by 5 bases and 1 base, with 13 bases remaining between them. The CDR3 is 15 residues long. CDR1 and CDR2 from the germline V gene are SGHNT and YYREEE (reference sequence). The CDR3 DNA follows: TGTGCCAGCAGACCGGGACTCCCTTCCTACAATGAGCAGTTCTTC. Amino acids: CASRPGLPSYNEQFF.

This clonotype was seen ten or more times. This chain joins TRBV10-1 and TRBJ2-7; D remains unclear. Germline V lookup: CDR1 WNHNN, CDR2 SYGVQD (reference sequence). Trimming pared 10 bases from V and 2 bases from J, leaving 12 bases between. The CDR3 totals 12 residues. The chain's CDR3 is CATRWQPYEQYV. CDR3 DNA: TGCGCCACACGATGGCAACCCTACGAGCAGTACGTC.

The table lists this clonotype with many counts. This chain uses TRBV3-1 with TRBJ2-5; D not resolved. The CDR3 loop spans 17 amino acids. V lost 5 bases to trimming and J lost 5 bases, with 24 bases between them. Germline V gives CDR1 LGHDT, CDR2 YNNKEL (reference sequence). The CDR3 region is CASSCSTPISFSETQYF. DNA for the CDR3: TGTGCCAGCAGCTGTTCTACTCCCATTTCTTTCTCTGAGACCCAGTACTTC.

A word on this clonotype: A much larger clone is a single base away; this may be a read error. V gene TRBV8-2 combines with J gene TRBJ2-6. TRBV8-2 is a pseudogene locus. The CDR3 loop spans 17 amino acids. The CDR3 loop reads CGRLFRITQSRVNVLTF. DNA of the CDR3: TGTGGCAGGCTGTTTAGGATAACACAAAGTCGGGTCAACGTCCTGACTTTC.

This clonotype appeared many times. The chain joins TRBV19 to TRBJ1-1, with TRBD1 matching 8 bases. There are 11 residues in the CDR3. V trimming: 8 bases; J trimming: 11 bases; junction bases outside the gene matches: 7. CDR1 is LNHDA and CDR2 is SQIVND in the germline V gene (reference sequence). CDR3 in amino acids: CASSQGGRAFF. For the CDR3, the DNA is TGTGCCAGTTCACAGGGGGGAAGGGCTTTCTTT.

This clonotype was counted many times. The chain employs TRBV9 and TRBJ1-1; TRBD1 agrees at 8 bases. CDR3 length: 13 residues. Germline CDR1 and CDR2: SGDLS and YYNGEE. Losses at the gene ends were 6 bases for V and 9 bases for J; bases not matched to a gene: 10. The CDR3: CASTPTRTGQAFF. For the CDR3, the DNA is TGTGCCAGCACTCCAACTAGGACAGGGCAAGCTTTCTTT.

The chain uses TRBV6-2 or TRBV6-3 and TRBJ1-2; TRBD1 matches at 7 bases. Germline CDR1 MNHEY, CDR2 SVGEGT. This CDR3 is 15 amino acids long. V lost 7 bases, J lost 2 bases, and 10 bases stayed unmatched. This CDR3 reads CASTRLDRANYGYTF. The CDR3 nucleotides are TGTGCCAGCACCAGACTAGACAGGGCGAACTATGGCTACACCTTC.

Worth noting for this clonotype: A clone one base away is much larger, so this may be a read error. The chain is built from TRBV21-1 and TRBJ2-7; the table's D gene call, TRBD2, was not cross checked with the DNA. TRBV21-1 is reported as a pseudogene. The CDR3 has 14 amino acids. The CDR3 DNA reads as TGTGCCAGCAGCAACAAAGGACTTACCCACGAGCAGTACTTC. This codes for CASSNKGLTHEQYF.